These T cell receptor beta chains were read from a single sample in a study of T cell changes during pregnancy in multiple sclerosis. Libraries were prepared by immunoSEQ multiplex PCR; TCRdb keeps only in-frame clonotypes and omits some of them. The top ten hold 2.8% of the sample, which has 15,000 or so clones, 80% to 95% seen once. The input for sequencing was peripheral blood, taken in the second trimester of pregnancy. The receptor set was obtained from a female donor in good health, enrolled as a control in a pregnancy study. Both conserved end residues are part of each CDR3. The order of the fields is D gene, clone size, V gene, J gene, CDR3 DNA, CDR3 protein. A D gene is named only where the DNA matches it firmly. Only some rows state a clone size, as once, few, many or a class for expanded clones.

D gene: -; clone size: -; V gene: TRBV5-4; J gene: TRBJ1-1; CDR3 DNA: TGTGCCAGCACCTTTACCCCGACGGGATTTCCCTCCATCTTT; CDR3 protein: CASTFTPTGFPSIF
D gene: -; clone size: -; V gene: TRBV30; J gene: TRBJ1-3; CDR3 DNA: TGTGCCTGGAGTCCCGACAGCTCTGGAAACACCATATATTTT; CDR3 protein: CAWSPDSSGNTIYF
D gene: -; clone size: once; V gene: TRBV6-6; J gene: TRBJ1-2; CDR3 DNA: TGTGCCAGCAGTTCCGGGGGGGTCGGCTACACCTTC; CDR3 protein: CASSSGGVGYTF
D gene: -; clone size: -; V gene: TRBV7-3; J gene: TRBJ2-7; CDR3 DNA: TGTGCCAGTCCCAACGGGGGAAGGGGTCCCGAGCAGTACTTC; CDR3 protein: CASPNGGRGPEQYF
D gene: -; clone size: -; V gene: TRBV6-6; J gene: TRBJ2-7; CDR3 DNA: TGTGCCAGCAGTTACTCTCCTATCCTTAGCTCCTACGAGCAGTACTTC; CDR3 protein: CASSYSPILSSYEQYF
D gene: -; clone size: -; V gene: TRBV30; J gene: TRBJ1-2; CDR3 DNA: TGTGCCTGGGTCAAACAGGGAACCCTCGGCTACACCTTC; CDR3 protein: CAWVKQGTLGYTF
D gene: -; clone size: -; V gene: TRBV6-1; J gene: TRBJ1-1; CDR3 DNA: TGTGCCAGCAGGCTCACAGGAGCGAACACTGAAGCTTTCTTT; CDR3 protein: CASRLTGANTEAFF
D gene: -; clone size: -; V gene: TRBV29-1; J gene: TRBJ1-2; CDR3 DNA: TGCAGCGTTGAGCGCATGGAGTATGGCTACACCTTC; CDR3 protein: CSVERMEYGYTF
D gene: -; clone size: -; V gene: TRBV5-1; J gene: TRBJ1-2; CDR3 DNA: TGCGCCAGCAGCTTAACAGGGAGGGGGACCGGCTATGGCTACACCTTC; CDR3 protein: CASSLTGRGTGYGYTF
D gene: TRBD1; clone size: -; V gene: TRBV2; J gene: TRBJ1-4; CDR3 DNA: TGTGCCAGCCAGGGGGGAATCGAAAAACTGTTTTTT; CDR3 protein: CASQGGIEKLFF
D gene: TRBD1; clone size: few; V gene: TRBV7-2; J gene: TRBJ2-4; CDR3 DNA: TGTGCCAGCAGCTCGCCGGACAGGCTAAACATTCAGTACTTC; CDR3 protein: CASSSPDRLNIQYF
D gene: TRBD1; clone size: once; V gene: TRBV27; J gene: TRBJ2-7; CDR3 DNA: TGTGCCAGCATCCTAAGAGGGGGGACAGGGCAGTACTTC; CDR3 protein: CASILRGGTGQYF
D gene: -; clone size: -; V gene: TRBV4-3; J gene: TRBJ1-6; CDR3 DNA: TGCGCCAGCAGCCAAGACGGAGGGGATTATTCACCCCTCCACTTT; CDR3 protein: CASSQDGGDYSPLHF
D gene: TRBD1; clone size: -; V gene: TRBV5-8; J gene: TRBJ1-5; CDR3 DNA: TGTGCCAGCAGCCCTGGGACAGTGGCGCAGCCCCAGCATTTT; CDR3 protein: CASSPGTVAQPQHF
D gene: -; clone size: -; V gene: TRBV28; J gene: TRBJ2-7; CDR3 DNA: TGTGCCAGCAACCAGGGGCCGACCTACGAGCAGTACTTC; CDR3 protein: CASNQGPTYEQYF
D gene: TRBD2; clone size: -; V gene: TRBV6-6; J gene: TRBJ2-7; CDR3 DNA: TGTGCCAGCAGTTCCCCATTTAGCGGGGGGGGATACGAGCAGTACTTC; CDR3 protein: CASSSPFSGGGYEQYF
D gene: -; clone size: -; V gene: TRBV11-3; J gene: TRBJ2-3; CDR3 DNA: TGTGCCAGCAGCCCTTCCAGGGGCGCAGATACGCAGTATTTT; CDR3 protein: CASSPSRGADTQYF
D gene: -; clone size: -; V gene: TRBV7-9; J gene: TRBJ2-2; CDR3 DNA: TGTGCCAGCAGCTTAGCACTTGAAGGGGAGCTGTTTTTT; CDR3 protein: CASSLALEGELFF
D gene: TRBD1; clone size: -; V gene: TRBV4-2; J gene: TRBJ1-2; CDR3 DNA: TGTGCCAGCAGCCAAGAAAGGACCGGGACAGGGAACTATGGCTACACCTTC; CDR3 protein: CASSQERTGTGNYGYTF
D gene: TRBD1; clone size: -; V gene: TRBV2; J gene: TRBJ1-1; CDR3 DNA: TGTGCCAGCAGCGAAGAAGGACAGGGTTTCACTGAAGCTTTCTTT; CDR3 protein: CASSEEGQGFTEAFF
D gene: -; clone size: -; V gene: TRBV18; J gene: TRBJ1-4; CDR3 DNA: TGTGCCAGCTCACCAGAGACAAAGGATGAAAAACTGTTTTTT; CDR3 protein: CASSPETKDEKLFF
D gene: TRBD1; clone size: -; V gene: TRBV7-2; J gene: TRBJ1-1; CDR3 DNA: TGTGCCAGCAGCTCAGGACAGGGGAGGGGGAACACTGAAGCTTTCTTT; CDR3 protein: CASSSGQGRGNTEAFF
D gene: -; clone size: -; V gene: TRBV7-2; J gene: TRBJ2-2; CDR3 DNA: TGTGCCAGCGTCTGGGGGGTGAACACCGGGGAGCTGTTTTTT; CDR3 protein: CASVWGVNTGELFF
D gene: TRBD1; clone size: -; V gene: TRBV13; J gene: TRBJ1-1; CDR3 DNA: TGTGCCAGCAGCCCGGGACAGGGTTACACTGAAGCTTTCTTT; CDR3 protein: CASSPGQGYTEAFF
D gene: -; clone size: -; V gene: TRBV6-1; J gene: TRBJ2-5; CDR3 DNA: TGTGCCAGCAGTGAAATGGGGCGGGAGACCCAGTACTTC; CDR3 protein: CASSEMGRETQYF
D gene: TRBD2; clone size: -; V gene: TRBV19; J gene: TRBJ2-5; CDR3 DNA: TGTGCCAGTAGTATCGACCGACTAGCGGGGGCCCAAGAGACCCAGTACTTC; CDR3 protein: CASSIDRLAGAQETQYF
D gene: -; clone size: -; V gene: TRBV4-1; J gene: TRBJ1-2; CDR3 DNA: TGCGCCAGCAGCCAAGTAGGGGATGGCTACACCTTC; CDR3 protein: CASSQVGDGYTF
D gene: -; clone size: -; V gene: TRBV10-3; J gene: TRBJ1-5; CDR3 DNA: TGTGCCATCAGTGAGGGGGAGTTGGGACAGCCCCAGCATTTT; CDR3 protein: CAISEGELGQPQHF
D gene: TRBD2; clone size: -; V gene: TRBV30; J gene: TRBJ2-1; CDR3 DNA: TGTGCCTGGAGTCCAAGTCCGGGGGGGTATGAGCAGTTCTTC; CDR3 protein: CAWSPSPGGYEQFF
D gene: -; clone size: -; V gene: TRBV23-1; J gene: TRBJ2-2; CDR3 DNA: TGCGCCAGCAGTCGGGGTGGGGGGATTAAGTGGACCGGGGAGCTGTTTTTT; CDR3 protein: CASSRGGGIKWTGELFF
D gene: TRBD2; clone size: -; V gene: TRBV9; J gene: TRBJ2-3; CDR3 DNA: TGTGCCAGCAGCCCAGCGGGGGGGACTAGCACAGATACGCAGTATTTT; CDR3 protein: CASSPAGGTSTDTQYF
D gene: TRBD1; clone size: -; V gene: TRBV28; J gene: TRBJ1-2; CDR3 DNA: TGTGCCAGCAGTCCGCAGGGGGAAAAGGGTGGCTACACCTTC; CDR3 protein: CASSPQGEKGGYTF
D gene: TRBD1; clone size: -; V gene: TRBV11-3; J gene: TRBJ1-1; CDR3 DNA: TGTGCCAGCAGCTTACCCACAGGGGGTGAAGACACTGAAGCTTTCTTT; CDR3 protein: CASSLPTGGEDTEAFF
D gene: TRBD1; clone size: -; V gene: TRBV11-3; J gene: TRBJ1-2; CDR3 DNA: TGTGCCAGCAGCCCCGGACAGGCTAACTATGGCTACACCTTC; CDR3 protein: CASSPGQANYGYTF
D gene: -; clone size: -; V gene: TRBV7-9; J gene: TRBJ2-7; CDR3 DNA: TGTGCCAGCAGCCGACTTGGGGGCGTGTACGAGCAGTACTTC; CDR3 protein: CASSRLGGVYEQYF
D gene: TRBD2; clone size: -; V gene: TRBV7-9; J gene: TRBJ2-1; CDR3 DNA: TGTGCCAGCAGCTTGGTGCTAGCGGACAATGAGCAGTTCTTC; CDR3 protein: CASSLVLADNEQFF
D gene: TRBD1; clone size: -; V gene: TRBV7-9; J gene: TRBJ1-1; CDR3 DNA: TGTGCCAGCAGAACTAACCCCGGACAGGGGAGGGAAGCTTTCTTT; CDR3 protein: CASRTNPGQGREAFF
D gene: -; clone size: -; V gene: TRBV10-1; J gene: TRBJ1-2; CDR3 DNA: TGCGCCAGCAATAACTTTTGGAGAGAGGGATCTGTTTATGGCTACACCTTC; CDR3 protein: CASNNFWREGSVYGYTF
D gene: -; clone size: -; V gene: TRBV11-3; J gene: TRBJ2-7; CDR3 DNA: TGTGCCAGCAGGAGGGACACTACCTACGAGCAGTACTTC; CDR3 protein: CASRRDTTYEQYF
D gene: -; clone size: -; V gene: TRBV9; J gene: TRBJ2-3; CDR3 DNA: TGTGCCAGCAGCGTAGGCAGGGGCACAGATACGCAGTATTTT; CDR3 protein: CASSVGRGTDTQYF
D gene: -; clone size: -; V gene: TRBV6-5; J gene: TRBJ2-7; CDR3 DNA: TGTGCCAGCAGTTACTCTTTTACAGGGCCCTACGAGCAGTACTTC; CDR3 protein: CASSYSFTGPYEQYF
D gene: -; clone size: -; V gene: TRBV5-1; J gene: TRBJ1-2; CDR3 DNA: TGCGCCAGCAGCTTGGGTGCAGAAGTCAACTATGGCTACACCTTC; CDR3 protein: CASSLGAEVNYGYTF
D gene: -; clone size: -; V gene: TRBV11-3; J gene: TRBJ1-1; CDR3 DNA: TGTGCCAGCAGCTTAGGCGCGGGCACTGAAGCTTTCTTT; CDR3 protein: CASSLGAGTEAFF
D gene: -; clone size: few; V gene: TRBV6-6; J gene: TRBJ2-3; CDR3 DNA: TGTGCCAGCAGTTACTCGAATACGGCAGATACGCAGTATTTT; CDR3 protein: CASSYSNTADTQYF
D gene: -; clone size: -; V gene: TRBV19; J gene: TRBJ1-1; CDR3 DNA: TGTGCCAGTAGTAGTTGGGCCGACACTGAAGCTTTCTTT; CDR3 protein: CASSSWADTEAFF